This TCR beta chain was identified during a study of T cell responses to AZD1222 COVID-19 vaccine. Study findings and constraints: Vaccine-associated CD4 TCRs ranged over spike, dominating at 160-218 and 743-854.

This table comes from immunoSEQ multiplex PCR, and its TCRdb copy is limited to in-frame clones, with some not included. The table lists about 76,000 clones, 65% to 80% of them singletons. Comments on this clone: Its target is not known.

The sequenced sample was peripheral blood, obtained 28 days after the second dose of the MenACWY control vaccine. This receptor was taken from an adult who received the MenACWY meningococcal vaccine as a control.

In DNA form, the CDR3 reads TGCGCCGACAAGGCGGGACAGGGCTACGAGCAGTACTTC. Protein: CADKAGQGYEQYF. The V gene is TRBV5-1, the J gene TRBJ2-7; TRBD1 aligns across 9 bases. Germline values: CDR1 SGHRS, CDR2 YFSETQ. This CDR3 contains 13 residues. Unmatched junction bases numbered 8, after V lost 10 bases and J lost 3 bases.